The clone carrying this TCR beta chain came up a few times. No antigen is known for it. These data originate in a study of blood T cells in healthy people across ages. Across the study: With template switching, about one barcoded beta molecule was captured per two T cells.

The CDR3 spans 11 residues. Germline loops: CDR1 LGHNA, CDR2 YNFKEQ. A second PCR of roughly 7 to 11 cycles used a sample-barcoded 5' primer and a J-beta primer mix. Tags on each cDNA molecule came from a template-switch adaptor with 12 random nucleotides. TCRdb called the 5' RACE reads again in MiXCR, with one record for every CDR3 protein. The table lists roughly 860,000 distinct CDR3 sequences, approximately 67% of them singletons. Broader study findings: Diversity of TCR beta per million T cells declined in a roughly linear way with age.

A minimum of 7 million PBMCs was isolated per sample. The sample consisted of blood. V is TRBV4-2 and J is TRBJ2-4; D uncertain. The DNA end is a closer match to TRBJ2-7, so the J assignment may be wrong. This TCR was recovered from a man aged 30-40 years in good health. The CDR3, as DNA: TGTGCCAGCAGCCAAGGGTTCGAGCAGTACTTC. This encodes CASSQGFEQYF.